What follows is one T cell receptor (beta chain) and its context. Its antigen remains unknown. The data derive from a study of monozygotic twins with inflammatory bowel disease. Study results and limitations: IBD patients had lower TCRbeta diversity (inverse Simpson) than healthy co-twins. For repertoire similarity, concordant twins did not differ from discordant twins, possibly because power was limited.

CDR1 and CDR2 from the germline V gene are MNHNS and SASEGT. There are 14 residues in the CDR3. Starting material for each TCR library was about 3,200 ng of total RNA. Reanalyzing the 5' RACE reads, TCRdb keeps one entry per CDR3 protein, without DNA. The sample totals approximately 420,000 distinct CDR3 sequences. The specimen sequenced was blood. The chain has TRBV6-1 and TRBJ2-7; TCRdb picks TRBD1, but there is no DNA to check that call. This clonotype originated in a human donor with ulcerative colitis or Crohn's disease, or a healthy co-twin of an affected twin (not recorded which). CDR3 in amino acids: CAIENRGLEAEQYF.